The source of this T cell receptor beta chain is a study of OX40 agonist ivuxolimab in advanced cancers. Study overall: Each patient was given ivuxolimab into a vein every 2 weeks, at 0.01 to 10 mg/kg. A history of anti-PD-1, anti-PD-L1 or anti-CTLA-4 therapy was acceptable, and 40% had some.

Using immunoSEQ multiplex PCR, the repertoire was profiled, and TCRdb retains in-frame clones only, with some absent. In the table there are about 22,000 clones, roughly 90% of which are singletons. Germline V gene data show CDR1 as SQVTM and CDR2 as ANQGSEA. The CDR3 has 14 amino acids. V gave up 6 bases and J gave up 1 base, with 12 bases separating them. The TCR comes from an adult with an advanced solid tumor such as melanoma, head and neck, liver or kidney cancer. The sample consisted of CD4+ or CD8+ T cells sorted from blood, taken in a trial of the OX40 agonist ivuxolimab. The chain uses TRBV29-1 and TRBJ2-2; D might be TRBD2 (6 bases). The CDR3 sequence: CSVSGTENTGELFF. For the CDR3, the DNA is TGCAGCGTGTCCGGGACTGAGAACACCGGGGAGCTGTTTTTT.